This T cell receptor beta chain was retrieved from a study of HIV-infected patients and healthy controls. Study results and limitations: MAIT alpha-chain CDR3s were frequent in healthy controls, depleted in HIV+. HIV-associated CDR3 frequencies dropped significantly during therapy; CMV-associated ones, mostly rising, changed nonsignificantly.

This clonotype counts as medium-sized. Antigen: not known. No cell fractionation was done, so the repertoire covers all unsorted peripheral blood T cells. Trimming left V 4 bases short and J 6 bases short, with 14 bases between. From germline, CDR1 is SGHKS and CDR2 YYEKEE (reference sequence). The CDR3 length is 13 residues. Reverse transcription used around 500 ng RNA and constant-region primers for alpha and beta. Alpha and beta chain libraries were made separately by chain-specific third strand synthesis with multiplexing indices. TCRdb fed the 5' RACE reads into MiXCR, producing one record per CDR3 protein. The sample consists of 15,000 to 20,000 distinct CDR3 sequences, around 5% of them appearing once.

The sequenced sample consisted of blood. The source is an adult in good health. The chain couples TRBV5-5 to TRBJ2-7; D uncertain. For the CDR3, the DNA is TGTGCCAGCAGCCCGGCCCTGGGGTTCGAGCAGTACTTC. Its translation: CASSPALGFEQYF. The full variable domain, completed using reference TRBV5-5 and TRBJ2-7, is DAGVTQSPTHLIKTRGQQVTLRCSPISGHKSVSWYQQVLGQGPQFIFQYYEKEERGRGNFPDRFSARQFPNYSSELNVNALLLGDSALYLCASSPALGFEQYFGPGTRLTVT.